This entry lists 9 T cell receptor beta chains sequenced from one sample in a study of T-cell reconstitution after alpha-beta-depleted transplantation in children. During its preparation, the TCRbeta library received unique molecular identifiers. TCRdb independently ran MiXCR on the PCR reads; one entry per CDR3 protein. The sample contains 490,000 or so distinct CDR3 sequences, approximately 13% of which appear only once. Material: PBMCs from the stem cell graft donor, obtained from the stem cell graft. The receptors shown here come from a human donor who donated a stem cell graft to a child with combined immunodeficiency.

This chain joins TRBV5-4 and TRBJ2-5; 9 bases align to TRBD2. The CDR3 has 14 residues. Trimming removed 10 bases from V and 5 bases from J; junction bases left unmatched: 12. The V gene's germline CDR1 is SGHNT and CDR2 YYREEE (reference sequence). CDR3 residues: CAFWGLAGKETQYF. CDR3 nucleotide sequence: TGTGCCTTCTGGGGGCTAGCGGGGAAGGAGACCCAGTACTTC. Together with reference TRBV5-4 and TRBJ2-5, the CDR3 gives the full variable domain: ETGVTQSPTHLIKTRGQQVTLRCSSQSGHNTVSWYQQALGQGPQFIFQYYREEENGRGNFPPRFSGLQFPNYSSELNVNALELDDSALYLCAFWGLAGKETQYFGPGTRLLVL.

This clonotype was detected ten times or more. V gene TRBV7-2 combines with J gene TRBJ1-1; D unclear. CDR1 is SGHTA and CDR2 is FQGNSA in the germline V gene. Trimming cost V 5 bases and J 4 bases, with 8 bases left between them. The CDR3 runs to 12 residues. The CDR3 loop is CASSLVITEAFF. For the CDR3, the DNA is TGTGCCAGCAGCCTGGTTATCACTGAAGCTTTCTTT.

The CDR3 region is CASSLRQNRETQYF. CDR3 sequence (DNA): TGCGCCAGCAGCTTAAGACAAAATAGGGAGACCCAGTACTTC. V is TRBV5-1 and J is TRBJ2-5; D call uncertain. This CDR3 is built from 14 residues. Trimming pared 2 bases from V and 5 bases from J, leaving 13 bases between. Germline-derived CDR1 and CDR2 are SGHRS and YFSETQ.

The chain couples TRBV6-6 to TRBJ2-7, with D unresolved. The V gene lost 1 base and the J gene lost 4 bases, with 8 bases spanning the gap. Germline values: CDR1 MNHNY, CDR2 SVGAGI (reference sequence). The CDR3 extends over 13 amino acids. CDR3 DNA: TGTGCCAGCAGTTACTATCCCTCTTACGAGCAGTACTTC. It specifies CASSYYPSYEQYF.

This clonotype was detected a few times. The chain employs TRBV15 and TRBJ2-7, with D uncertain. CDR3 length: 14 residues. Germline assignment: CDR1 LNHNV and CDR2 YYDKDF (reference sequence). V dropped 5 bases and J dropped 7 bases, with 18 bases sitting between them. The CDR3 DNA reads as TGTGCCACCAGCGGAAGGCCCCGGTGGAGTGAGCAGTACTTC. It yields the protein CATSGRPRWSEQYF. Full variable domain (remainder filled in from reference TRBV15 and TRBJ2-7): DAMVIQNPRYQVTQFGKPVTLSCSQTLNHNVMYWYQQKSSQAPKLLFHYYDKDFNNEADTPDNFQSRRPNTSFCFLDIRSPGLGDTAMYLCATSGRPRWSEQYFGPGTRLTVT.

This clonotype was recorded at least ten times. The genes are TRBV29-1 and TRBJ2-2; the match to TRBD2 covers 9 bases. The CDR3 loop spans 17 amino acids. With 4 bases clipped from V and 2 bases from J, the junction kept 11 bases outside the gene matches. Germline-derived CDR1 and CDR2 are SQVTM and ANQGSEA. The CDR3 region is CSVAGGGATPNTGELFF. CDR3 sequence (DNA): TGCAGCGTTGCGGGCGGGGGGGCTACTCCTAACACCGGGGAGCTGTTTTTT.

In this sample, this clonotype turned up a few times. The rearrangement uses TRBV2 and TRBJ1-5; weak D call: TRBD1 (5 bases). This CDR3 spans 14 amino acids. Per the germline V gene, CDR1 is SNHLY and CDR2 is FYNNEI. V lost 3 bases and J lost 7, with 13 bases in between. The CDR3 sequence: CASSDWQGVQPQHF. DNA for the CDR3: TGTGCCAGCAGTGATTGGCAGGGTGTGCAGCCCCAGCATTTT.

The CDR3 loop is CASSDRGGETGELFF. The CDR3, as DNA: TGTGCCAGCAGCGATCGCGGGGGGGAAACCGGGGAGCTGTTTTTT. The chain uses TRBV7-2 and TRBJ2-2; TRBD2 matches at 9 bases. Germline CDR1 SGHTA, CDR2 FQGNSA. Trimming at V came to 5 bases and at J to 5 bases, leaving 6 bases not matched to a gene. CDR3 length: 15 amino acids.

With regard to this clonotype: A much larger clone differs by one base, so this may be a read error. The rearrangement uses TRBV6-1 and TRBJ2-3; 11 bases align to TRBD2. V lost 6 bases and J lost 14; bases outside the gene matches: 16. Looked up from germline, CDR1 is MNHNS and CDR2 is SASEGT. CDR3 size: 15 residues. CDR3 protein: CASRETTSGVQARYF. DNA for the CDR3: TGTGCCAGCAGAGAAACGACTAGCGGGGTGCAGGCGCGGTATTTT.